The 31 T cell receptor beta chains below were found in one sample sequenced in a study of PD-1 blockade in mismatch repair-deficient tumors. Only in-frame clones appear in the TCRdb table, and some are missing; sequencing was by immunoSEQ multiplex PCR. The table shows under 50,000 clones, with approximately 80% occurring only once. The sequencing here drew on PBMCs, taken before pembrolizumab treatment. Receptor source: an adult with mismatch repair-deficient cancer.

The chain has TRBV6-6 and TRBJ2-1; the D gene could be TRBD1 or TRBD2 (6 bases each). Between the trimmed V and J ends, which lost 4 bases and 8 bases, there was a span of 12 bases. The CDR3 is made up of 13 amino acids. CDR1 is MNHNY and CDR2 is SVGAGI in the germline V gene (reference sequence). CDR3 residues: CASSWTERDEQFF. The CDR3 DNA is TGTGCCAGCAGTTGGACAGAGCGGGATGAGCAGTTCTTC.

The gene calls are TRBV6-1 and TRBJ2-3; a weak D match, TRBD2 (6 bases). Germline-derived CDR1 and CDR2 are MNHNS and SASEGT. Trimming cost V 6 bases and J 1 base, with 14 bases left between them. The CDR3 spans 15 residues. CDR3 sequence reads: CASSNPRGGTDTQYF. The CDR3 DNA follows: TGTGCCAGCAGCAATCCGCGGGGTGGCACAGATACGCAGTATTTT.

The chain employs TRBV6-5 and TRBJ1-2; the D is unclear. CDR1 is MNHEY, CDR2 SVGAGI, per germline. V lost 2 bases and J 2 bases, leaving 6 bases between the germline ends. This CDR3 region has 13 residues. The CDR3 reads CASSYVPNYGYTF. The DNA for the CDR3 is TGTGCCAGCAGTTACGTCCCGAACTATGGCTACACCTTC.

This chain connects TRBV25-1 to TRBJ2-2; D not certain. This CDR3 has 12 amino acids. CDR1 and CDR2 from the germline V gene are MGHDK and SYGVNS. The germline V and J ends were trimmed by 8 bases and 7 bases, with 11 bases remaining between them. CDR3 protein: CASGLVGGELFF. The CDR3 DNA follows: TGTGCCAGCGGATTAGTAGGCGGGGAGCTGTTTTTT.

The V call is TRBV4-2, the J call TRBJ2-1; D uncertain. The CDR3 loop spans 13 amino acids. CDR1 is LGHNA and CDR2 is YNFKEQ in the germline V gene. The V and J ends lost 0 bases and 4 bases respectively, with 4 bases between them. This chain's CDR3 is CASSQELYNEQFF. In DNA form, the CDR3 reads TGTGCCAGCAGCCAAGAACTTTACAATGAGCAGTTCTTC.

The chain joins TRBV6-5 to TRBJ1-2, with a weak D call TRBD1 (6 bases). V dropped 2 bases and J dropped 4 bases, with 11 bases sitting between them. This CDR3 has 14 residues. Germline CDR1 is MNHEY and CDR2 is SVGAGI. The CDR3 nucleotides read TGTGCCAGCAGTTACGACAGGTCCCCCTATGGCTACACCTTC. Its protein is CASSYDRSPYGYTF.

The chain links TRBV4-3 to TRBJ2-7, with D maybe TRBD2 (5 bases). Germline CDR1 reads LGHNA; CDR2 reads YSLEER. The CDR3 runs to 12 residues. Trimming stripped 4 bases from V and 3 bases from J, with 7 bases between. DNA for the CDR3: TGCGCCAGCAGCCGTGACTACTACGAGCAGTACTTC. Translation gives CASSRDYYEQYF.

This clone was recorded only once. This CDR3 reads CASSEPFKRASSYNEQFF. In DNA form, the CDR3 reads TGTGCCAGCAGTGAACCTTTTAAGCGAGCTAGCTCCTACAATGAGCAGTTCTTC. This chain links TRBV6-1 with TRBJ2-1; D remains unclear. Trimming pared 2 bases from V and 0 bases from J, leaving 17 bases between. In germline, CDR1 is MNHNS, CDR2 SASEGT. This CDR3 is 18 amino acids long.

This chain uses TRBV19 with TRBJ2-1; 7 bases match TRBD2. The germline V gene has CDR1 LNHDA and CDR2 SQIVND (reference sequence). CDR3 length: 15 residues. The V segment lost 3 bases and the J segment 4 bases; nucleotides outside the gene matches: 6. The CDR3 is CASSIRAGSYNEQFF. The DNA of the CDR3 is TGTGCCAGTAGTATTCGAGCGGGATCATACAATGAGCAGTTCTTC.

The table lists this clone with a count of one. This sequence joins TRBV2 and TRBJ2-7, with TRBD1 matching 10 bases. This CDR3 comprises 16 residues. CDR1 is SNHLY, CDR2 FYNNEI, per germline. The V gene end was trimmed by 9 bases and the J gene end by 2 bases; junction bases not matched to a gene: 13. CDR3 amino acids: CARGTGALRITYEQYF. Written as DNA, the CDR3 is TGTGCCAGGGGGACAGGGGCTTTACGAATAACCTACGAGCAGTACTTC.

V usage is TRBV6-4 and J usage is TRBJ2-3; D gene uncertain. V was cut by 2 bases and J by 8 bases, with 5 bases left in between. Germline V gene sequence: CDR1 MRHNA, CDR2 SNTAGT. The CDR3 runs 11 residues. CDR3 in DNA: TGTGCCAGCAGTGACGGGGTTACGCAGTATTTT. Translating it yields CASSDGVTQYF.

This chain links TRBV7-8 with TRBJ1-1; D perhaps matches TRBD1 (5 bases). Germline CDR1 SGHVS, CDR2 FQNEAQ. CDR3 length equals 14 residues. V was clipped by 2 bases and J by 4 bases, with 11 bases between them. The CDR3 nucleotides read TGTGCCAGCAGCTTACGGGGGGGGAGCACTGAAGCTTTCTTT. Its translation is CASSLRGGSTEAFF.

J is TRBJ2-1 and V is TRBV5-1; no definite D call. Trimming removed 0 bases at V and 5 bases at J, with 6 bases between. The CDR3 is 13 residues long. Germline CDR1 and CDR2: SGHRS and YFSETQ. CDR3 in DNA: TGCGCCAGCAGCTTGGGGACCCACAATGAGCAGTTCTTC. It yields the protein CASSLGTHNEQFF. The full variable domain, rest sourced from reference TRBV5-1 and TRBJ2-1, is KAGVTQTPRYLIKTRGQQVTLSCSPISGHRSVSWYQQTPGQGLQFLFEYFSETQRNKGNFPGRFSGRQFSNSRSEMNVSTLELGDSALYLCASSLGTHNEQFFGPGTRLTVL.

J is TRBJ1-1 and V is TRBV28, with D possibly matching TRBD1 (6 bases). The CDR3 contains 17 residues. CDR1 MDHEN and CDR2 SYDVKM come from the germline V gene. V gave up 4 bases and J gave up 0 bases, with 18 bases separating them. The CDR3 reads CASSSPRRGGVNTEAFF. DNA for the CDR3: TGTGCCAGCAGTTCCCCCCGGAGAGGGGGAGTGAACACTGAAGCTTTCTTT.

The chain has TRBV9 and TRBJ2-1; 7 bases align to TRBD2. With 3 bases clipped from V and 1 base from J, the junction kept 7 bases outside the gene matches. Germline CDR1 is SGDLS and CDR2 is YYNGEE. The CDR3 covers 16 residues. Written as DNA, the CDR3 is TGTGCCAGCAGCGCCCGGGGAGCGGGATCCTACAATGAGCAGTTCTTC. This encodes CASSARGAGSYNEQFF.

The rearrangement links TRBV2 to TRBJ1-4, with D perhaps matching TRBD1 (6 bases). V gave up 4 bases and J gave up 2 bases, with 11 bases separating them. This CDR3 contains 15 residues. Per the germline V gene, CDR1 is SNHLY and CDR2 is FYNNEI. CDR3 nucleotide sequence: TGTGCCAGCAGTGGACAGGCCCGGACTAATGAAAAACTGTTTTTT. Translated: CASSGQARTNEKLFF.

CDR3 sequence: CASSWTGTNEQYF. The CDR3 nucleotides read TGTGCCAGCAGCTGGACAGGGACTAACGAGCAGTACTTC. The chain employs TRBV5-4 and TRBJ2-7; weak D call: TRBD1 (8 bases). The CDR3 consists of 13 residues. Trimming stripped 3 bases from V and 5 bases from J, with 12 bases between. Germline assignment: CDR1 SGHNT and CDR2 YYREEE (reference sequence).

The rearrangement joins TRBV7-8 to TRBJ2-1; unclear D gene. V lost 4 bases and J 6 bases, leaving 16 bases between the germline ends. The CDR3 sequence is 15 residues long. Per germline, CDR1 SGHVS and CDR2 FQNEAQ. The CDR3: CASSSTPTGPNEQFF. The CDR3 DNA reads as TGTGCCAGCAGCTCCACCCCGACTGGGCCCAATGAGCAGTTCTTC.

This clone was recorded only once. The rearrangement joins TRBV5-5 to TRBJ2-5, with D unclear. The CDR3 has 15 amino acids. Germline assignment: CDR1 SGHKS and CDR2 YYEKEE (reference sequence). V lost 0 bases and J 0 bases, leaving 9 bases between the germline ends. CDR3 loop: CASSLATVYQETQYF. Written as DNA, the CDR3 is TGTGCCAGCAGCTTGGCCACAGTATACCAAGAGACCCAGTACTTC.

The rearrangement uses TRBV4-2 and TRBJ2-6; TRBD1 matches at 9 bases. The CDR3 length is 17 residues. V was clipped by 5 bases and J by 2 bases; unmatched bases: 7. Germline loops: CDR1 LGHNA, CDR2 YNFKEQ. This chain's CDR3 is CASSNTQGAPGANVLTF. CDR3 coding DNA: TGTGCCAGCAGCAATACACAGGGGGCGCCTGGGGCCAACGTCCTGACTTTC.

This clone showed up just a few times. The J gene is TRBJ2-3, the V gene TRBV9; maybe TRBD2 (5 bases). Trimming shortened V by 3 bases and J by 2 bases, and 13 bases separated the two germline ends. The CDR3 covers 15 residues. Germline V gene sequence: CDR1 SGDLS, CDR2 YYNGEE. The CDR3 spells CASSAGFSTTDTQYF. CDR3 bases: TGTGCCAGCAGCGCGGGATTCTCTACCACAGATACGCAGTATTTT. The entire variable domain, with the rest obtained from reference TRBV9 and TRBJ2-3, is as follows: DSGVTQTPKHLITATGQRVTLRCSPRSGDLSVYWYQQSLDQGLQFLIQYYNGEERAKGNILERFSAQQFPDLHSELNLSSLELGDSALYFCASSAGFSTTDTQYFGPGTRLTVL.

The chain carries TRBV9 and TRBJ2-3; 11 bases line up with TRBD2. The germline CDR1 and CDR2 sequences are SGDLS and YYNGEE. The CDR3 runs to 20 residues. V shed 0 bases and J 4 bases; nucleotides not matched to a gene: 16. The CDR3 loop reads CASSVASSTIAGGPSDTQYF. The CDR3 region has the DNA TGTGCCAGCAGCGTAGCCTCTAGTACTATAGCGGGAGGGCCGTCAGATACGCAGTATTTT.

This chain connects TRBV6-1 to TRBJ2-7; D is undetermined. Germline CDR1 reads MNHNS; CDR2 reads SASEGT. This CDR3 contains 11 residues. Trimming cost V 2 bases and J 5 bases, with 4 bases left between them. The DNA of the CDR3 is TGTGCCAGCAGTGAATTTCACGAGCAGTACTTC. The encoded protein is CASSEFHEQYF.

This clone has only one observation. The gene calls are TRBV5-1 and TRBJ1-5; D gene ambiguous. The CDR3 is 13 residues long. Looked up from germline, CDR1 is SGHRS and CDR2 is YFSETQ. Between the trimmed V and J ends, which lost 2 bases and 0 bases, there was a span of 3 bases. The CDR3 DNA reads as TGCGCCAGCAGCTTTGATAGCAATCAGCCCCAGCATTTT. It translates to CASSFDSNQPQHF.

This clone appeared a single time. This sequence joins TRBV7-9 and TRBJ2-3, with 11 bases that match TRBD2. The CDR3 contains 19 residues. Trimming removed 2 bases from V and 2 bases from J; junction bases left unmatched: 12. Germline CDR1 and CDR2: SEHNR and FQNEAQ (reference sequence). CDR3 bases: TGTGCCAGCAGCTTATTTATGACGACTAGCGGGGTATACACAGATACGCAGTATTTT. It is translated as CASSLFMTTSGVYTDTQYF.

The chain couples TRBV25-1 to TRBJ2-1, with D tentatively TRBD1 (6 bases). V was cut by 6 bases and J by 3 bases, with 21 bases left in between. This CDR3 comprises 17 residues. CDR1 is MGHDK, CDR2 SYGVNS, per germline. CDR3 in amino acids: CASSDHTGPWDYNEQFF. The CDR3 DNA reads TGTGCCAGCAGCGATCATACAGGGCCTTGGGACTACAATGAGCAGTTCTTC.

This rearrangement joins TRBV2 to TRBJ1-2; D remains ambiguous. This CDR3 is 11 amino acids long. CDR1 is SNHLY, CDR2 FYNNEI, per germline. The germline V and J ends were trimmed by 4 bases and 5 bases, with 5 bases remaining between them. The DNA of the CDR3 is TGTGCCAGCAGTGGTGGTTATGGCTACACCTTC. Protein product: CASSGGYGYTF. Drawing the rest from reference TRBV2 and TRBJ1-2, the complete variable domain is EPEVTQTPSHQVTQMGQEVILRCVPISNHLYFYWYRQILGQKVEFLVSFYNNEISEKSEIFDDQFSVERPDGSNFTLKIRSTKLEDSAMYFCASSGGYGYTFGSGTRLTVV.

This clone was detected only once. The gene calls are TRBV5-1 and TRBJ2-5; possible D gene TRBD1, 6 bases. Germline-derived CDR1 and CDR2 are SGHRS and YFSETQ. The CDR3 consists of 15 residues. Trimming left V 0 bases short and J 5 bases short, with 14 bases between. The CDR3 is CASSLGSSQGETQYF. Written as DNA, the CDR3 is TGCGCCAGCAGCTTGGGATCTAGCCAGGGGGAGACCCAGTACTTC.

The chain carries TRBV18 and TRBJ2-1; 8 bases are shared with TRBD1. The J segment lost 4 bases and the V segment lost 3 bases, leaving 5 bases of the junction unmatched. CDR1 KGHSH and CDR2 LQKENI come from the germline V gene. The CDR3 sequence is 15 residues long. The CDR3 DNA follows: TGTGCCAGCTCACCCCCCGGGACAGGATACAATGAGCAGTTCTTC. Translation: CASSPPGTGYNEQFF. Filled out from reference TRBV18 and TRBJ2-1, the complete variable domain reads NAGVMQNPRHLVRRRGQEARLRCSPMKGHSHVYWYRQLPEEGLKFMVYLQKENIIDESGMPKERFSAEFPKEGPSILRIQQVVRGDSAAYFCASSPPGTGYNEQFFGPGTRLTVL.

The table lists this clone with a count of one. One end of the junction is discordant with germline, which a read error may explain. The chain employs TRBV4-1 and TRBJ2-2; no clear D gene. From germline, CDR1 is MGHRA and CDR2 YSYEKL. CDR3 size: 12 residues. The CDR3 bases are TGCGCCAGCAGCCGAAACAACGGGGAGCTGTTTTTT. Translating it yields CASSRNNGELFF.

The chain's CDR3 is CASSLAQGAGELFF. CDR3 coding DNA: TGTGCCAGCAGCTTGGCCCAGGGGGCCGGGGAGCTGTTTTTT. This chain joins TRBV5-4 and TRBJ2-2, with 7 nucleotides matching TRBD1. CDR3 length: 14 residues. The V gene end was trimmed by 0 bases and the J gene end by 6 bases; junction bases not matched to a gene: 2. The V gene's germline CDR1 is SGHNT and CDR2 YYREEE (reference sequence).